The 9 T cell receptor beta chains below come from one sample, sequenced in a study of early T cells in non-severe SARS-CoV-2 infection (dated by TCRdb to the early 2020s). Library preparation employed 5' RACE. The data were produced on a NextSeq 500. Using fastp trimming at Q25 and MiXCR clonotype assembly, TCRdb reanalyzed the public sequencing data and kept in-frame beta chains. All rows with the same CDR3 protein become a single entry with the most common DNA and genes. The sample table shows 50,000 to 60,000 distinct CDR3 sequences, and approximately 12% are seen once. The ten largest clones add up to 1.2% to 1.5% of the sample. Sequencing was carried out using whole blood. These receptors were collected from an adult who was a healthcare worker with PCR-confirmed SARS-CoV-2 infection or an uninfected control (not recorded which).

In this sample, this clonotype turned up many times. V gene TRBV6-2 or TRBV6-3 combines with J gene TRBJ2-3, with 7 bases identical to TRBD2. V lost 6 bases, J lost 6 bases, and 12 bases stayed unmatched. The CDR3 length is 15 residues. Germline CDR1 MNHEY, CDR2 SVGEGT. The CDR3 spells CASSMPGLPLDTQYF. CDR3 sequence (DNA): TGTGCCAGCAGCATGCCGGGACTACCTCTTGATACGCAGTATTTT.

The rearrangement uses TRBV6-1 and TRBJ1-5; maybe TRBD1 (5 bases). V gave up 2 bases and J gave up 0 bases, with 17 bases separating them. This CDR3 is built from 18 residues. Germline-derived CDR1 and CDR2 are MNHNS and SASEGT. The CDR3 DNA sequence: TGTGCCAGCAGTGAATATGTGGCTTGGGGGATTAGCAATCAGCCCCAGCATTTT. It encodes CASSEYVAWGISNQPQHF.

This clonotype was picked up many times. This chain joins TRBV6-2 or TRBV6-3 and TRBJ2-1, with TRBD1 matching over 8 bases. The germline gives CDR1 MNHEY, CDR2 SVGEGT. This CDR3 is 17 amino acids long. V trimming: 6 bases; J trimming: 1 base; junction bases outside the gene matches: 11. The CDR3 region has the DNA TGTGCCAGCAGACCTAGACGCAGACAGGGGTCCTACAATGAGCAGTTCTTC. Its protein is CASRPRRRQGSYNEQFF.

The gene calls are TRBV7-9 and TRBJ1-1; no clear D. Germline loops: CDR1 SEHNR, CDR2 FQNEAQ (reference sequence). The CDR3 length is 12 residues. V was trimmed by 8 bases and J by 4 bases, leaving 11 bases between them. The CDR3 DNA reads TGTGCCAGCCCTCTGGAAGGCACTGAAGCTTTCTTT. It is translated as CASPLEGTEAFF. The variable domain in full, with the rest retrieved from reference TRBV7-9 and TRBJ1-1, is DTGVSQNPRHKITKRGQNVTFRCDPISEHNRLYWYRQTLGQGPEFLTYFQNEAQLEKSRLLSDRFSAERPKGSFSTLEIQRTEQGDSAMYLCASPLEGTEAFFGQGTRLTVV.

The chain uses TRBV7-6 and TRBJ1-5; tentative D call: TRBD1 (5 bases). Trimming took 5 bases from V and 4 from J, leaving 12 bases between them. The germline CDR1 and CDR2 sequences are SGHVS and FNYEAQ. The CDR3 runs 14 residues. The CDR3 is CASSPLGENQPQHF. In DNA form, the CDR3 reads TGTGCCAGCAGCCCCCTGGGGGAGAATCAGCCCCAGCATTTT.

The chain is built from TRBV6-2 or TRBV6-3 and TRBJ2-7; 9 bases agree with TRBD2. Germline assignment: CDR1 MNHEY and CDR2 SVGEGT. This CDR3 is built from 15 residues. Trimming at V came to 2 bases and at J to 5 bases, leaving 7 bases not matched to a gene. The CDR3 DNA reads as TGTGCCAGCAGTTACGACGGGACTAGCCCTAACGAGCAGTACTTC. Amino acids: CASSYDGTSPNEQYF.

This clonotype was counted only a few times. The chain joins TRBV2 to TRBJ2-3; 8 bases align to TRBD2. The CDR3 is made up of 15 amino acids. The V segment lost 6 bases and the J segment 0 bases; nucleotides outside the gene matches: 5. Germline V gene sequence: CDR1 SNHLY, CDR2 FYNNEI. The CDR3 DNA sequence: TGTGCCAGCAGCCTCCGACTAGCGAGCACAGATACGCAGTATTTT. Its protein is CASSLRLASTDTQYF.

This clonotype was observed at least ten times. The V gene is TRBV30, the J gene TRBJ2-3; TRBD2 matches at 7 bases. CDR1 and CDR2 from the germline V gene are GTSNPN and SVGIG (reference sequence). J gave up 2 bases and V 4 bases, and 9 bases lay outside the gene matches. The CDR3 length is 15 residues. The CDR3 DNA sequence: TGTGCCTGGAATTCCCTAGCGGCTCACACAGATACGCAGTATTTT. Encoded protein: CAWNSLAAHTDTQYF.

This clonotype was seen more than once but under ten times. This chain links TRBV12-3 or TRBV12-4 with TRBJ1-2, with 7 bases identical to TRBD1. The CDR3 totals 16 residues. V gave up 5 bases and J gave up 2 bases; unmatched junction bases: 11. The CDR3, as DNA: TGTGCCAGCAGTCTCTCCGGGACAGCTTTGAACTATGGCTACACCTTC. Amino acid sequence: CASSLSGTALNYGYTF.